Described below is a single T cell receptor beta chain sequence and its context. This CDR3 has 17 amino acids. Germline V lookup: CDR1 SGHRS, CDR2 YFSETQ. The junction had 4 bases not matched to a gene; V was cut back by 0 bases and J by 0 bases. This record comes from a study of technical replicates of blood from a few donors. The table came from immunoSEQ multiplex PCR; TCRdb's copy has only in-frame clones and leaves some out. This table has about 70,000 clones, approximately 96% appearing once. The sequence came from a human donor in good health. The chain links TRBV5-1 to TRBJ2-1, with 9 nucleotides matching TRBD2. The sample was T cells isolated from PBMCs. For the CDR3, the DNA is TGCGCCAGCAGCTTGGCTCTAGCGGGAAACTCCTACAATGAGCAGTTCTTC. Translation gives CASSLALAGNSYNEQFF.